This T cell receptor (beta chain) originates from a study of T cell responses to AZD1222 COVID-19 vaccine. Whole-study results and caveats: Donors, mostly white British, included more females; clonal diversity was possibly underestimated. The breadth and depth of Spike-specific TCRs increased once two AZD1222 doses had been given. Of the AZD1222 recipients, only 5 to 7 were seropositive at baseline.

The assay was immunoSEQ multiplex PCR, and TCRdb's table has in-frame clones only and misses some. This sample carries some 150,000 clones, about 90% of them seen once, and the ten largest clones take over 2.5%. The CDR3 length is 14 residues. V gave up 3 bases and J gave up 0 bases, with 9 bases separating them. The germline V gene encodes CDR1 MGHRA and CDR2 YSYEKL. About this clone: Antigen specificity is unknown.

This TCR derives from an adult in good health. The source was peripheral blood, collected on day 0 of AZD1222 vaccination. The genes are TRBV4-1 and TRBJ2-7; D is unclear. The DNA of the CDR3 is TGCGCCAGCAGCCACGGCGGACCCTCCTACGAGCAGTACTTC. It is translated as CASSHGGPSYEQYF.